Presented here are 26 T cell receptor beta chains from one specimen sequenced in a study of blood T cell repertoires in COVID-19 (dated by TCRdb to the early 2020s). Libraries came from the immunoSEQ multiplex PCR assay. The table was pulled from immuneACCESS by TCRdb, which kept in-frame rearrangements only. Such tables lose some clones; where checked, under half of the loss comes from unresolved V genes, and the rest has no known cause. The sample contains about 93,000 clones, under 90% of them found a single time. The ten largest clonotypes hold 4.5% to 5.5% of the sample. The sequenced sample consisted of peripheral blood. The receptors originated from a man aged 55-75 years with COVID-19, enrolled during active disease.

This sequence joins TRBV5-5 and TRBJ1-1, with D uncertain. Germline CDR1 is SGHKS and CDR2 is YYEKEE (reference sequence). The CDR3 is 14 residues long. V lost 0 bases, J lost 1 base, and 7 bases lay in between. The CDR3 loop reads CASSLAAGNTEAFF. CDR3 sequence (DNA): TGTGCCAGCAGCTTGGCCGCAGGGAACACTGAAGCTTTCTTT.

Here the CDR3 reads CASSILLASSDTQYF. The CDR3 DNA follows: TGTGCCAGTAGTATACTCCTAGCTAGCTCAGATACGCAGTATTTT. V usage is TRBV19 and J usage is TRBJ2-3; maybe TRBD2 (5 bases). V lost 2 bases to trimming and J lost 4 bases, with 13 bases between them. Germline CDR1 reads LNHDA; CDR2 reads SQIVND (reference sequence). The CDR3 runs to 15 residues.

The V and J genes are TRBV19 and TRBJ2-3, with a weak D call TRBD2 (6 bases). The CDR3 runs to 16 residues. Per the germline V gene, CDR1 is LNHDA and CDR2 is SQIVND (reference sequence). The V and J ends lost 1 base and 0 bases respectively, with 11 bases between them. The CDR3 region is CASSIAEDYSTDTQYF. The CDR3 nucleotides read TGTGCCAGTAGTATAGCAGAGGACTATAGCACAGATACGCAGTATTTT.

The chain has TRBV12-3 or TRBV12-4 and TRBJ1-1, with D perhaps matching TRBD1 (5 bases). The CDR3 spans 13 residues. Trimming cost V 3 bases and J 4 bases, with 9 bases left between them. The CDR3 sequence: CASSFGGGTEAFF. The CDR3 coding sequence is TGTGCCAGCAGTTTTGGGGGGGGCACTGAAGCTTTCTTT.

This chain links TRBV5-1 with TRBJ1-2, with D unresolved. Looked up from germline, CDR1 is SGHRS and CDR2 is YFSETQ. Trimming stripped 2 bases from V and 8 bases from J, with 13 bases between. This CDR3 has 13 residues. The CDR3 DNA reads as TGCGCCAGCAGCTTAGGTCCTAGCGAGGGCTACACCTTC. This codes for CASSLGPSEGYTF.

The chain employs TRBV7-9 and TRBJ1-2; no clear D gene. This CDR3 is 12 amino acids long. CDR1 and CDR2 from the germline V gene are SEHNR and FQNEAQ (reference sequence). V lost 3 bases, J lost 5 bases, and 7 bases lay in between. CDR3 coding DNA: TGTGCCAGCAGCTTTACGGGTTATGGCTACACCTTC. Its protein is CASSFTGYGYTF. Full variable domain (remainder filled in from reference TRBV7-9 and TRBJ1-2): DTGVSQNPRHKITKRGQNVTFRCDPISEHNRLYWYRQTLGQGPEFLTYFQNEAQLEKSRLLSDRFSAERPKGSFSTLEIQRTEQGDSAMYLCASSFTGYGYTFGSGTRLTVV.

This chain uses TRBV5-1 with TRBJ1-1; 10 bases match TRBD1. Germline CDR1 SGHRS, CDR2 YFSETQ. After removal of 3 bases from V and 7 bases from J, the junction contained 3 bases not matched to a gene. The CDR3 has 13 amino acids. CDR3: CASSSGTGDEAFF. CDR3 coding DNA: TGCGCCAGCAGCTCCGGGACAGGGGATGAAGCTTTCTTT.

The CDR3 reads CATSVSDRDVREQYF. DNA for the CDR3: TGTGCCACCAGTGTTTCGGACAGGGACGTACGAGAGCAGTACTTC. The genes are TRBV24-1 and TRBJ2-7; 8 nucleotides agree with TRBD1. J was trimmed by 7 bases and V by 5 bases; bases with no gene match: 12. Germline lookup yields CDR1 KGHDR and CDR2 SFDVKD. CDR3 size: 15 residues.

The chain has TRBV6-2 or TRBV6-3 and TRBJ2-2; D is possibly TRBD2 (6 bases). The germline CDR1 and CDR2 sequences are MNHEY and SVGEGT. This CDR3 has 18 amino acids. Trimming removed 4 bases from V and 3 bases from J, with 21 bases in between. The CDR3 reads CASSFRLAAQGDTGELFF. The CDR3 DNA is TGTGCCAGCAGTTTTCGGTTAGCGGCTCAAGGGGACACCGGGGAGCTGTTTTTT.

CDR3 sequence: CASSQPGQGMEKLFF. In DNA form, the CDR3 reads TGCGCCAGCAGCCAACCCGGACAGGGAATGGAAAAACTGTTTTTT. V and J are TRBV4-1 and TRBJ1-4, with 8 bases lining up with TRBD1. Germline V lookup: CDR1 MGHRA, CDR2 YSYEKL. V lost 2 bases, J lost 8 bases, and 7 bases stayed unmatched. The CDR3 loop spans 15 amino acids.

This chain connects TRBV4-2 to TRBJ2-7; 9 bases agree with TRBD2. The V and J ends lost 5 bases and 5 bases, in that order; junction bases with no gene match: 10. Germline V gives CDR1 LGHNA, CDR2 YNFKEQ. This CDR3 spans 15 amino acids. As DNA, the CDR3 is TGTGCCAGCAGCAAAATAGCGGGAGAAGTCCACGAGCAGTACTTC. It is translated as CASSKIAGEVHEQYF.

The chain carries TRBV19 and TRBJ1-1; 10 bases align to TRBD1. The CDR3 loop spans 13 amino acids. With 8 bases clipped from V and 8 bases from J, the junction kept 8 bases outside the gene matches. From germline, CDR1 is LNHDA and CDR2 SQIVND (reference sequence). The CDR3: CASEGQGGLEAFF. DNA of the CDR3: TGTGCCAGTGAAGGACAGGGGGGATTGGAAGCTTTCTTT.

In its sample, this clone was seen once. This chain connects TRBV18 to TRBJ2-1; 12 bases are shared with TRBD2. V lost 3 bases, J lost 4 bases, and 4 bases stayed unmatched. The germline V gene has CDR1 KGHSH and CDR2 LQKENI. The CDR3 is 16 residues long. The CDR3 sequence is CASSPPSGRGYNEQFF. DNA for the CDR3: TGTGCCAGCTCACCCCCTAGCGGGAGGGGTTACAATGAGCAGTTCTTC.

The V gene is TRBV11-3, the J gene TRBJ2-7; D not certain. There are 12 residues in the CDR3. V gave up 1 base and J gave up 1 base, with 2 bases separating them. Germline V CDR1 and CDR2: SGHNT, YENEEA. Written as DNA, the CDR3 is TGTGCCAGCAGCTTAGCTTCCTACGAGCAGTACTTC. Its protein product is CASSLASYEQYF.

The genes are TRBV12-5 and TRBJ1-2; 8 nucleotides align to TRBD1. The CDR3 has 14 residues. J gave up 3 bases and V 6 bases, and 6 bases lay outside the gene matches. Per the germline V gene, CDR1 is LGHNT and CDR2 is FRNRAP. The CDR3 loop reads CASGLTGVYYGYTF. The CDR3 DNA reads TGTGCTAGTGGCCTGACAGGGGTTTACTATGGCTACACCTTC.

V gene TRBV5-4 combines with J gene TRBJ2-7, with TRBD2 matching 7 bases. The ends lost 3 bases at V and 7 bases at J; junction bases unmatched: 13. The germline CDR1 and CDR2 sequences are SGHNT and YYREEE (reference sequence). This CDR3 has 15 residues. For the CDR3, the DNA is TGTGCCAGCAGCTCGGATTCCGGGACTATAAGAGAGCAGTACTTC. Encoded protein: CASSSDSGTIREQYF.

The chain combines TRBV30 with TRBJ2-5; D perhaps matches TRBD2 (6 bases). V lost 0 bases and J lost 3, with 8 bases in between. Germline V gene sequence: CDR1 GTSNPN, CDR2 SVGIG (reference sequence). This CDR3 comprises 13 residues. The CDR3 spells CAWSVWGEETQYF. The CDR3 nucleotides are TGTGCCTGGAGTGTATGGGGGGAAGAGACCCAGTACTTC.

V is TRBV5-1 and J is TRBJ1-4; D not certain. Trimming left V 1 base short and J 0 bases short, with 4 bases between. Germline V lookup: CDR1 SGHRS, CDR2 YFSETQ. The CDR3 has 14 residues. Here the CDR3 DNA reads TGCGCCAGCAGCTTGACAGCAACTAATGAAAAACTGTTTTTT. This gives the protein CASSLTATNEKLFF.

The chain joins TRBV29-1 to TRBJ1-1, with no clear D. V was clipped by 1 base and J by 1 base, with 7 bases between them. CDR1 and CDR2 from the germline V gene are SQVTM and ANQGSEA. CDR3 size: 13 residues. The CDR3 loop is CSVEVARNTEAFF. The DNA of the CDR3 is TGCAGCGTTGAAGTTGCTAGGAACACTGAAGCTTTCTTT.

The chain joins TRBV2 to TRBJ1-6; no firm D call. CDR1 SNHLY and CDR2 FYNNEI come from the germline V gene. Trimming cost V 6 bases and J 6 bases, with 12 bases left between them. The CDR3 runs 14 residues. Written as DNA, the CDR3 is TGTGCCAGCAGGGGGAGGAGTCTTAATTCACCCCTCCACTTT. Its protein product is CASRGRSLNSPLHF. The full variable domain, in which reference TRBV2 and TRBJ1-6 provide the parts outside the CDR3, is EPEVTQTPSHQVTQMGQEVILRCVPISNHLYFYWYRQILGQKVEFLVSFYNNEISEKSEIFDDQFSVERPDGSNFTLKIRSTKLEDSAMYFCASRGRSLNSPLHFGNGTRLTVT.

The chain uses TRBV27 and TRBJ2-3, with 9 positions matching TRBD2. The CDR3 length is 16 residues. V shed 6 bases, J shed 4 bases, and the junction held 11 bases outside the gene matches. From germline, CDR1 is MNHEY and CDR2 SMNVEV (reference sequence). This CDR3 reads CASRPSGREGADTQYF. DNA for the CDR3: TGTGCCAGCAGGCCCTCCGGGCGGGAGGGCGCAGATACGCAGTATTTT.

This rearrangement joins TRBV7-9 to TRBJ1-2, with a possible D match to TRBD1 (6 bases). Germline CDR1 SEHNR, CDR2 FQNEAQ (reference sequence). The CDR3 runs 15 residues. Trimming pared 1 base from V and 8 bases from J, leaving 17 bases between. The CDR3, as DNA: TGTGCCAGCAGCTTAGATCCGGACAGACTGACGGGCTACACCTTC. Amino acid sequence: CASSLDPDRLTGYTF.

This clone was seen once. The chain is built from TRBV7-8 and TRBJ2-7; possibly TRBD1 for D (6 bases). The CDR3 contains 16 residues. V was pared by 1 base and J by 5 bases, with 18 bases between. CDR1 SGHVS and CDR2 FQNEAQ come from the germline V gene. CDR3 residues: CASSLGWLGRDNEQYF. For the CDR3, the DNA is TGTGCCAGCAGCTTAGGGTGGTTGGGAAGGGACAACGAGCAGTACTTC.

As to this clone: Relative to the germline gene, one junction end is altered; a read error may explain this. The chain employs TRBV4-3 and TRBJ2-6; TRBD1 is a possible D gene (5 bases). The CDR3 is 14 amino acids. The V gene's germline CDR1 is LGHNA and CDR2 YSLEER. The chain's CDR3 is CASSQDRRADVLTF. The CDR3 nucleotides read TGCGCCAGCAGCCAAGATCGCAGGGCCGACGTCCTGACTTTC.

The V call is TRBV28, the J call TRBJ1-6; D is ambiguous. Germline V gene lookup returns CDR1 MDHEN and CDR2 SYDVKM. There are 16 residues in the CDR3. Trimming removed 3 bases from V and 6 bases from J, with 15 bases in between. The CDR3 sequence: CASSLLPEQFNSPLHF. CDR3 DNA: TGTGCCAGCAGTTTGCTCCCGGAACAGTTTAATTCACCCCTCCACTTT.

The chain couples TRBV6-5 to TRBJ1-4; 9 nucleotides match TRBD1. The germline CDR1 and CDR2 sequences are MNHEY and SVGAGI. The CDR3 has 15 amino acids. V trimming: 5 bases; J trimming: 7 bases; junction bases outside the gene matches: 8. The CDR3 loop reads CASSNRQGVGEKLFF. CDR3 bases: TGTGCCAGCAGTAACCGACAGGGGGTTGGTGAAAAACTGTTTTTT.